These 5 T cell receptor beta chains originate from one sample sequenced in a study of blood T cell repertoires in COVID-19. Sequencing used immunoSEQ multiplex PCR; TCRdb keeps in-frame clones, though not all of them. The table has 150,000 to 200,000 clones, about 81% seen once; the top ten hold 9.5% to 12%. The sequenced material came from peripheral blood. The receptors were sampled from a man in his sixties with active or convalescent COVID-19.

The V call is TRBV7-9, the J call TRBJ1-1; D not certain. CDR3 size: 14 residues. The V end lost 3 bases, the J end lost 2 bases, and 10 bases lay between the germline ends. Germline V gene data show CDR1 as SEHNR and CDR2 as FQNEAQ (reference sequence). The CDR3 DNA reads as TGTGCCAGCAGCTTTGGGCAGATTAACACTGAAGCTTTCTTT. Its protein product is CASSFGQINTEAFF.

This chain connects TRBV11-2 to TRBJ2-7; TRBD1 aligns across 9 bases. The CDR3 sequence is 16 residues long. Germline assignment: CDR1 SGHAT and CDR2 FQNNGV. Germline trimming cut 1 base from V and 4 bases from J; bases unmatched to any gene: 8. CDR3 sequence reads: CASSLGAHRGLYEQYF. In DNA form, the CDR3 reads TGTGCCAGCAGCTTAGGCGCCCACAGGGGGCTGTACGAGCAGTACTTC.

The chain combines TRBV5-1 with TRBJ2-7; 9 bases map to TRBD1. This CDR3 spans 17 amino acids. V gave up 0 bases and J gave up 1 base; unmatched junction bases: 8. Germline CDR1 and CDR2: SGHRS and YFSETQ. The CDR3 protein is CASSLDRSGQGSYEQYF. CDR3 sequence (DNA): TGCGCCAGCAGCTTGGATAGGTCGGGACAGGGATCCTACGAGCAGTACTTC. Looking up the rest from reference TRBV5-1 and TRBJ2-7 gives the full variable domain: KAGVTQTPRYLIKTRGQQVTLSCSPISGHRSVSWYQQTPGQGLQFLFEYFSETQRNKGNFPGRFSGRQFSNSRSEMNVSTLELGDSALYLCASSLDRSGQGSYEQYFGPGTRLTVT.

This clone has just a few counts. The chain joins TRBV19 to TRBJ1-1; D uncertain. Trimming cost V 7 bases and J 3 bases, with 12 bases left between them. This CDR3 spans 13 amino acids. Germline V gene data show CDR1 as LNHDA and CDR2 as SQIVND (reference sequence). CDR3 nucleotides: TGTGCCAGTATAAGTCAGTTCGACACTGAAGCTTTCTTT. Protein product: CASISQFDTEAFF.

The V call is TRBV5-1, the J call TRBJ1-1; the match to TRBD1 covers 7 bases. The germline V gene has CDR1 SGHRS and CDR2 YFSETQ. This CDR3 spans 15 amino acids. The V segment lost 4 bases and the J segment 0 bases; nucleotides outside the gene matches: 6. CDR3 nucleotides: TGCGCCAGCAGCCAGGAGACAGGGATGAACACTGAAGCTTTCTTT. Translated, it gives CASSQETGMNTEAFF.